This TCR beta chain was captured in a study of cytomegalovirus exposure and HLA in healthy donors. PCR amplification relied on 60 Vbeta primers (plus 13 Jbeta primers). TCRdb keeps only in-frame clones here, not all; method: immunoSEQ multiplex PCR. This table holds roughly 100,000 clones, roughly four fifths found once. Among the donors, all were healthy bone marrow donors. Donors were ostensibly healthy at sampling, although undocumented immune exposures were probable. Germline assignment: CDR1 SGHNT and CDR2 YYREEE (reference sequence). This CDR3 comprises 15 residues. The J segment lost 5 bases and the V segment lost 3 bases, leaving 5 bases of the junction unmatched.

V usage is TRBV5-4 and J usage is TRBJ1-3; 10 nucleotides agree with TRBD1. This sequence originates from a female donor in good health and CMV-seropositive. Sequenced material: PBMCs. The DNA for the CDR3 is TGTGCCAGCAGCTCCGGACAGGGGGTGAGAAACACCATATATTTT. It codes for CASSSGQGVRNTIYF. The variable domain in full, completed from reference TRBV5-4 and TRBJ1-3, reads ETGVTQSPTHLIKTRGQQVTLRCSSQSGHNTVSWYQQALGQGPQFIFQYYREEENGRGNFPPRFSGLQFPNYSSELNVNALELDDSALYLCASSSGQGVRNTIYFGEGSWLTVV.